Here is one T cell receptor beta chain with its context. Its antigen is still unknown. The sequenced fragment ends 3 residues before the CDR3 boundary, so the rest is inferred from the germline J gene. The data belong to a study of T cells in women clearing cervical HPV infection. Profiling relied on immunoSEQ multiplex PCR, and the TCRdb table lists in-frame clones only, not all of them. Listed are about 39,000 clones; about 5% falls within the top ten. There are 12 residues in the CDR3. Germline V gene data show CDR1 as SNHLY and CDR2 as FYNNEI. Trimming cost V 8 bases and J 7 bases, with 14 bases left between them. Regarding the study as a whole: Controls had more TRBV6-7 (approximately 0.16%) than cases (about 0.11%).

Material for sequencing was blood buffy coat. The chain employs TRBV2 and TRBJ2-5; D is possibly TRBD1 (6 bases). This receptor was taken from a woman aged 18 to 75 with a cervical HPV16 infection that either progressed to CIN3+ or cleared (not recorded which). The CDR3 bases that were read are TGTGCCAGCCGGGCAGGGGATGGGACC. Amino acids: CASRAGDGT. The full CDR3 protein reads CASRAGDGTQYF.